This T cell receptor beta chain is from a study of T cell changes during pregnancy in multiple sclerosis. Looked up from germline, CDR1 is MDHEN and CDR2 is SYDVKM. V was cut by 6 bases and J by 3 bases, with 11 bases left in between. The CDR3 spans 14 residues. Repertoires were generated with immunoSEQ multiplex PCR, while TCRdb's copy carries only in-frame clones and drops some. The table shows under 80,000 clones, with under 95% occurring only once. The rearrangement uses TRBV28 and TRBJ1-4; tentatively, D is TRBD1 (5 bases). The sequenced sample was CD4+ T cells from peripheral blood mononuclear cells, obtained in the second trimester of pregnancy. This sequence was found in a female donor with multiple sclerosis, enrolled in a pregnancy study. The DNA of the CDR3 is TGTGCCAGCAGACCCACGGGGGCTAATGAAAAACTGTTTTTT. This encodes CASRPTGANEKLFF.